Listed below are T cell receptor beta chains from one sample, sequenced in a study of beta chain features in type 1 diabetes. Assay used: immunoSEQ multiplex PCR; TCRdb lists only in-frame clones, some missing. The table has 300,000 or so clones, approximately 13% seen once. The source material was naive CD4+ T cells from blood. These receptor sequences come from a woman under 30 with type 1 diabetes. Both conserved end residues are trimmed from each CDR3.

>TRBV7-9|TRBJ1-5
ASSLDPGSSDQPQH
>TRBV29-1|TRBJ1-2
SAGQGKEGYT
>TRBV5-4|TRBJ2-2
ASSIDGLAVNTGELF
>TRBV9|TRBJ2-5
ASSSVGGQETQY
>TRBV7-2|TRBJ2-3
ASRNPGLAGGDTQY
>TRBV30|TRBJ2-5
AWTSRGLPLETQY
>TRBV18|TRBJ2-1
ASSPGAGLENEQF
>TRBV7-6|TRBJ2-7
ASSLVMNAVYEQY
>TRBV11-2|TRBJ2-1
ASSPGKLAGNYNEQF
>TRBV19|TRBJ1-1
ASSNPLGQGNTEAF
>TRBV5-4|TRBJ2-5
ASSRTGTPQETQY
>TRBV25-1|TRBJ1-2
ASSLQGARGYT
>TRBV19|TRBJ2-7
ASTASGRESYEQY
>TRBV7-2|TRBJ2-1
ASRPTSGSSYNEQF
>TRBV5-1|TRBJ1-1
ASSSGDTEAF
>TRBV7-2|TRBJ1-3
ASSLWEGSSGNTIY
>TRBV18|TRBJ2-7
ASSPRDSSYEQY
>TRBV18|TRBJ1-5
ASGQRPNQPQH
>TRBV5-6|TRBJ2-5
ASSSGPGETQY
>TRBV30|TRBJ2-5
AWSPRDRGPETQY
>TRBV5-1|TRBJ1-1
ASNPGQINTEAF
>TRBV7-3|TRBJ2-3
ASSTSGQGADTQY
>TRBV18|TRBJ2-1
ASSPPGQGADEQF
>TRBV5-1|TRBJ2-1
ASSLGGTEQF
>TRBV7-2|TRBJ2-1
ASSLAASSYNEQF
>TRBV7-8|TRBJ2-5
ASSLEYGTQY